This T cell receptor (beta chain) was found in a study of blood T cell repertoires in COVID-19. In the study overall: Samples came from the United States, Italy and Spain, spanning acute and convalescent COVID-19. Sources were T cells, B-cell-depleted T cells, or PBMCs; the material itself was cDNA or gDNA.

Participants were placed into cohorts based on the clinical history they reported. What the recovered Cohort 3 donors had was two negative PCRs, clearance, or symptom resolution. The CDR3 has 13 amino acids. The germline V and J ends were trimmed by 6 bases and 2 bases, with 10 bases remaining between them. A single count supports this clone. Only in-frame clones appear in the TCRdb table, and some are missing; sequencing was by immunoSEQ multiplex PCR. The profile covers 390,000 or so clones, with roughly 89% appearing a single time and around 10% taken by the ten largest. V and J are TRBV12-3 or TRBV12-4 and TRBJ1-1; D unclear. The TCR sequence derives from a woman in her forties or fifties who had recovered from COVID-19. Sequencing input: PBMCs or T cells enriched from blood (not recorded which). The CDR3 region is CASSLTDNTEAFF. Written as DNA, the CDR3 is TGTGCCAGCAGCCTTACAGACAACACTGAAGCTTTCTTT.